This TCR beta chain was retrieved from a study of technical replicates of blood from a few donors. The protocol was immunoSEQ multiplex PCR, while the TCRdb copy is restricted to in-frame clones and leaves out a portion. Here the sample spans around 61,000 clones, approximately 86% being singletons. The J segment lost 4 bases and the V segment lost 6 bases, leaving 6 bases of the junction unmatched. Germline CDR1 is LNHDA and CDR2 is SQIVND (reference sequence). The CDR3 loop spans 16 amino acids. The sample was PBMCs. This rearrangement joins TRBV19 to TRBJ1-6; TRBD1 aligns across 10 bases. This TCR came from a human donor in good health. Some clones in this sample may be carry-over from other donors' samples. In DNA form, the CDR3 reads TGTGCCAGTAGACCCGGGACAGGGGTTTATAATTCACCCCTCCACTTT. Its protein product is CASRPGTGVYNSPLHF.